This T cell receptor beta chain was identified in a study of blood T cell repertoires in COVID-19. Study overall: Samples came from the United States, Italy and Spain, spanning acute and convalescent COVID-19.

TCRdb's copy holds only in-frame clones and misses some; the assay was immunoSEQ multiplex PCR. This repertoire shows roughly 360,000 clones, around nine tenths found once; its top ten account for approximately 0.96%. The clonotype comes from a woman between 25 and 40 years old with acute COVID-19. Sequencing input: PBMCs or T cells enriched from blood (not recorded which).

As DNA, the CDR3 is TGTGCCAGCAGCCAAGTGGGCAGGCGCACCTCTGGAAACACCATATATTTT. It codes for CASSQVGRRTSGNTIYF. The V and J genes are TRBV3-1 (or the pseudogene TRBV3-2) and TRBJ1-3; D ambiguous. Deletions cut 1 base from V and 0 bases from J, with 13 bases between. The CDR3 is made up of 17 amino acids. Looked up from germline, CDR1 is LGHDT and CDR2 is YNNKEL (reference sequence).